This passage covers 9 T cell receptor beta chains from one sample sequenced in a study of blood T cell repertoires in COVID-19. The assay was immunoSEQ multiplex PCR, and TCRdb's table has in-frame clones only and misses some. The data hold a few hundred thousand clones, with 85% to 90% observed a single time. Sequencing was done on a sample of peripheral blood. The receptors derive from a woman in her fifties or sixties with COVID-19, enrolled during active disease.

The J gene is TRBJ1-2, the V gene TRBV18; D unresolved. This CDR3 region has 14 residues. Germline assignment: CDR1 KGHSH and CDR2 LQKENI. The ends were cut back, 1 base at V and 2 bases at J, with 8 bases in the middle. The CDR3 sequence: CASSPLRENYGYTF. DNA of the CDR3: TGTGCCAGCTCACCACTACGGGAAAACTATGGCTACACCTTC.

This sequence joins TRBV11-2 and TRBJ1-4, with 10 bases fitting TRBD1. From germline, CDR1 is SGHAT and CDR2 FQNNGV. The V gene end was trimmed by 5 bases and the J gene end by 0 bases; junction bases not matched to a gene: 3. The CDR3 runs to 16 residues. DNA for the CDR3: TGTGCCAGCAGCCAAGGACAGGGGGCAACTAATGAAAAACTGTTTTTT. This encodes CASSQGQGATNEKLFF. Based on the CDR3 plus reference TRBV11-2 and TRBJ1-4, the full variable domain is EAGVAQSPRYKIIEKRQSVAFWCNPISGHATLYWYQQILGQGPKLLIQFQNNGVVDDSQLPKDRFSAERLKGVDSTLKIQPAKLEDSAVYLCASSQGQGATNEKLFFGSGTQLSVL.

This clone has only a few counts. The V and J genes are TRBV5-4 and TRBJ2-2; D is perhaps TRBD1 (6 bases). CDR1 is SGHNT and CDR2 is YYREEE in the germline V gene (reference sequence). Trimming shortened V by 0 bases and J by 5 bases, and 11 bases separated the two germline ends. There are 15 residues in the CDR3. The CDR3 sequence is CASSLGVTGTGELFF. For the CDR3, the DNA is TGTGCCAGCAGCTTGGGGGTAACAGGGACCGGGGAGCTGTTTTTT.

V gene TRBV5-5 combines with J gene TRBJ1-1; the D gene is possibly TRBD1 (6 bases). Germline CDR1 and CDR2: SGHKS and YYEKEE (reference sequence). The CDR3 extends over 13 amino acids. Trimming pared 3 bases from V and 8 bases from J, leaving 14 bases between. CDR3 sequence (DNA): TGTGCCAGCAGCTCCTACGGGGGGCGGGAAGCTTTCTTT. It specifies CASSSYGGREAFF.

V gene TRBV19 combines with J gene TRBJ1-1; TRBD1 might be the D (5 bases). CDR3 length: 12 amino acids. CDR1 and CDR2 from the germline V gene are LNHDA and SQIVND (reference sequence). Trimming took off 2 bases at V and 8 bases at J, with 9 bases between the two ends. The DNA of the CDR3 is TGTGCCAGTAGTATAAGAAGGGGCGAAGCTTTCTTT. As protein: CASSIRRGEAFF.

This sequence joins TRBV7-9 and TRBJ2-5, with D perhaps TRBD2 (5 bases). V lost 2 bases and J lost 4, with 26 bases in between. The germline V gene has CDR1 SEHNR and CDR2 FQNEAQ (reference sequence). This CDR3 contains 19 residues. CDR3 bases: TGTGCCAGCAGCTTAAGGTTGACGACACGCATAGCGCACTCAGAGACCCAGTACTTC. It is translated as CASSLRLTTRIAHSETQYF.

V usage is TRBV30 and J usage is TRBJ2-7, with D perhaps TRBD1 (5 bases). Trimming pared 7 bases from V and 1 base from J, leaving 11 bases between. Per germline, CDR1 GTSNPN and CDR2 SVGIG (reference sequence). The CDR3 loop spans 12 amino acids. The CDR3 nucleotides read TGTGCCTTAAAGGGGTTGTCCTACGAGCAGTACTTC. It specifies CALKGLSYEQYF.

The sample holds one count of this clone. The V gene is TRBV7-8, the J gene TRBJ1-1, with 10 nucleotides matching TRBD1. Unmatched junction bases numbered 13, after V lost 2 bases and J lost 1 base. The germline V gene has CDR1 SGHVS and CDR2 FQNEAQ. The CDR3 is made up of 19 amino acids. The CDR3: CASSLIYGGQGSTNTEAFF. In nucleotides, the CDR3 is TGTGCCAGCAGCTTAATCTATGGGGGACAGGGGAGTACGAACACTGAAGCTTTCTTT.

V is TRBV29-1 and J is TRBJ2-7; D is possibly TRBD2 (5 bases). The CDR3 loop spans 13 amino acids. With 4 bases removed from V and 7 bases from J, the gap between germline ends came to 17 bases. From germline, CDR1 is SQVTM and CDR2 ANQGSEA. CDR3 in amino acids: CSVVRHTTGEQYF. The CDR3 bases are TGCAGCGTTGTCAGGCATACTACGGGAGAGCAGTACTTC.